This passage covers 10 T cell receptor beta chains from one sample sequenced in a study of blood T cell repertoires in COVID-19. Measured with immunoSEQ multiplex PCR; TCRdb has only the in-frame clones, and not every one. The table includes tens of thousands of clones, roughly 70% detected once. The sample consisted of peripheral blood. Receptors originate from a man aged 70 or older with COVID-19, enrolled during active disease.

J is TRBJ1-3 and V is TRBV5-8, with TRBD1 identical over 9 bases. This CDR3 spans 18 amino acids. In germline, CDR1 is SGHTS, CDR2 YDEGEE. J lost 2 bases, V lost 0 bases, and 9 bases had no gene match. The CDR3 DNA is TGTGCCAGCAGCTTGGGCCGATCTTGGGACAGGGCTGGAAACACCATATATTTT. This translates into CASSLGRSWDRAGNTIYF.

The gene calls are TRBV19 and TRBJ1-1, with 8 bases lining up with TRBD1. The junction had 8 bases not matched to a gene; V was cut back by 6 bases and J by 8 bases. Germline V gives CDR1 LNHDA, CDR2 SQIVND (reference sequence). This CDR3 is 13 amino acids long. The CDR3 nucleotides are TGTGCCAGTAGCCAAGGACAGGGAGCCGAAGCTTTCTTT. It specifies CASSQGQGAEAFF.

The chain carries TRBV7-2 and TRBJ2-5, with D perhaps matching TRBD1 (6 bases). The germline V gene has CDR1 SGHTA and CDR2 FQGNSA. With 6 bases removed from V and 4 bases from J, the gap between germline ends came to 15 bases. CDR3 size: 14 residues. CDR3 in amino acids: CASSSTGRGETQYF. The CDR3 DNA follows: TGTGCCAGCAGTTCTACAGGGAGAGGAGAGACCCAGTACTTC.

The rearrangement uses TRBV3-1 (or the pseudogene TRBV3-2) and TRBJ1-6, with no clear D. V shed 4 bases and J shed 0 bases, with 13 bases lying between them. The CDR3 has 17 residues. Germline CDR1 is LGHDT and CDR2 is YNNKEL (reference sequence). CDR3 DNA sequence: TGTGCCAGCAGCCCCCTGGCGGCGAGCTCCTATAATTCACCCCTCCACTTT. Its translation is CASSPLAASSYNSPLHF.

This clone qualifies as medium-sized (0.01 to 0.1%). The CDR3 DNA reads TGTGCCAGCAGTCGGACACCAGGAAACACCATATATTTT. It codes for CASSRTPGNTIYF. The rearrangement joins TRBV7-2 to TRBJ1-3; tentative D call: TRBD1 (5 bases). This CDR3 spans 13 amino acids. The V gene's germline CDR1 is SGHTA and CDR2 FQGNSA. The V end lost 6 bases, the J end lost 4 bases, and 10 bases lay between the germline ends.

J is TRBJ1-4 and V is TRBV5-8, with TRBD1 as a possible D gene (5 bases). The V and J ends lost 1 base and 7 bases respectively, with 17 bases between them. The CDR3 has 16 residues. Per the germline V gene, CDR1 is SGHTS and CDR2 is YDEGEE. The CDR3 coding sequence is TGTGCCAGCAGCTTGACTATCCAAGTCGGGGGTGAAAAACTGTTTTTT. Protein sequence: CASSLTIQVGGEKLFF. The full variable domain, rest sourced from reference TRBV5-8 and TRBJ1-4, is EAGVTQSPTHLIKTRGQQATLRCSPISGHTSVYWYQQALGLGLQFLLWYDEGEERNRGNFPPRFSGRQFPNYSSELNVNALELEDSALYLCASSLTIQVGGEKLFFGSGTQLSVL.

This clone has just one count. The chain's CDR3 is CASSRWSRSGELFF. CDR3 in DNA: TGTGCCAGCAGCCGCTGGAGTAGATCCGGGGAGCTGTTTTTT. The V gene is TRBV7-2, the J gene TRBJ2-2; D not resolved. The V gene's germline CDR1 is SGHTA and CDR2 FQGNSA. The V end was cut by 5 bases, the J end by 6 bases, with 13 bases between. The CDR3 has 14 amino acids.

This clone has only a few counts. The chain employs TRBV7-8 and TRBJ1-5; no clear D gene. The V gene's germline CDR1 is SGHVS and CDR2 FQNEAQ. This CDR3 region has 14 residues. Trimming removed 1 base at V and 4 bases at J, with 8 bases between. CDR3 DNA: TGTGCCAGCAGCTTAGTGGCCAGTAATCAGCCCCAGCATTTT. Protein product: CASSLVASNQPQHF. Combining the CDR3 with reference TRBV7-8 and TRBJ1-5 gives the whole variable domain GAGVSQSPRYKVAKRGQDVALRCDPISGHVSLFWYQQALGQGPEFLTYFQNEAQLDKSGLPSDRFFAERPEGSVSTLKIQRTQQEDSAVYLCASSLVASNQPQHFGDGTRLSIL.

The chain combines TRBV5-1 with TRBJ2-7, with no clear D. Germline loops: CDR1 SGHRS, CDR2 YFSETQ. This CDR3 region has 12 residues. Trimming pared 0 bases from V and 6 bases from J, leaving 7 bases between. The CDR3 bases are TGCGCCAGCAGCTTGGGCTCTACCGAGCAGTACTTC. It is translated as CASSLGSTEQYF.

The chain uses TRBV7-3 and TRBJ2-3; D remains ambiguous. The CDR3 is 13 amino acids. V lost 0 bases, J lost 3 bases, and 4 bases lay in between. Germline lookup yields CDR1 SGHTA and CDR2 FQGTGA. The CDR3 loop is CASSLTQTDTQYF. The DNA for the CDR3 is TGTGCCAGCAGCTTAACGCAGACAGATACGCAGTATTTT.